This T cell receptor (beta chain) derives from a study of long-term antiretroviral therapy in people with HIV. Sequencing relied on immunoSEQ assay v3.0, run at survey level. Profiled with immunoSEQ multiplex PCR; TCRdb holds only in-frame clones, not every one. The data show 25,000 to 30,000 clones, roughly 84% seen once. CDR3 size: 14 residues. Germline V gives CDR1 SGHRS, CDR2 YFSETQ. With 4 bases clipped from V and 8 bases from J, the junction kept 7 bases outside the gene matches. The TCR originated in a man under 40 with HIV. The sequencing used unsorted PBMCs, collected 2.7 to 2.9 years after starting antiretroviral therapy. This rearrangement joins TRBV5-1 to TRBJ1-5; TRBD1 agrees at 9 bases. CDR3 residues: CASSPGTGTEPQHF. DNA for the CDR3: TGCGCCAGCAGCCCCGGGACAGGGACGGAGCCCCAGCATTTT.